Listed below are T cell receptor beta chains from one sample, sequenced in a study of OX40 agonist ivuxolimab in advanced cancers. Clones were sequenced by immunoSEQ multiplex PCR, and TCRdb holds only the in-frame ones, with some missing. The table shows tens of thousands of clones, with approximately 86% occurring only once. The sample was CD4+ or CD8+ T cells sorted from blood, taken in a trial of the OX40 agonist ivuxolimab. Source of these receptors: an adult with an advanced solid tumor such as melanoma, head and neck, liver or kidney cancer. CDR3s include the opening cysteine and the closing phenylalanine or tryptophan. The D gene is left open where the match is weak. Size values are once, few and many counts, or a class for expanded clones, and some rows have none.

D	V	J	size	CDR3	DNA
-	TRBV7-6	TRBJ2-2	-	CASSLGGGLNTGELFF	TGTGCCAGCAGCTTAGGAGGGGGACTGAACACCGGGGAGCTGTTTTTT
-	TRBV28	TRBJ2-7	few	CASSFLGYLYEQYF	TGTGCCAGCAGTTTTCTGGGGTATCTCTACGAGCAGTACTTC
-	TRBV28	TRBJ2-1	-	CASSDRGSYNEQFF	TGTGCCAGCAGTGACCGGGGATCCTACAATGAGCAGTTCTTC
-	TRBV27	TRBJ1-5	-	CASSLLGYSNQPQHF	TGTGCCAGCAGTTTATTGGGGTATAGCAATCAGCCCCAGCATTTT
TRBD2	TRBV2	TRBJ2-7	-	CASSVGVAGTHEQYF	TGTGCCAGCAGTGTGGGAGTAGCGGGGACCCACGAGCAGTACTTC
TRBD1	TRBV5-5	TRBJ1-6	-	CASVPKGETGGYNSPLHF	TGTGCCAGCGTGCCCAAAGGGGAGACAGGGGGTTACAATTCACCCCTCCACTTT
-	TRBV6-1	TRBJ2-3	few	CASKGVWTDTQYF	TGTGCCAGCAAAGGAGTCTGGACAGATACGCAGTATTTT
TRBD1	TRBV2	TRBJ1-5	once	CASSENRQGGNQPQHF	TGTGCCAGCAGTGAAAATAGACAGGGCGGCAATCAGCCCCAGCATTTT
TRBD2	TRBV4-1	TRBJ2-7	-	CASSQAGLAVYEQYF	TGCGCCAGCAGCCAAGCCGGCCTAGCGGTCTACGAGCAGTACTTC
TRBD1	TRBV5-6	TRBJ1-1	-	CASSLALRQGEAFF	TGTGCCAGCAGCTTGGCCTTACGACAGGGTGAAGCTTTCTTT